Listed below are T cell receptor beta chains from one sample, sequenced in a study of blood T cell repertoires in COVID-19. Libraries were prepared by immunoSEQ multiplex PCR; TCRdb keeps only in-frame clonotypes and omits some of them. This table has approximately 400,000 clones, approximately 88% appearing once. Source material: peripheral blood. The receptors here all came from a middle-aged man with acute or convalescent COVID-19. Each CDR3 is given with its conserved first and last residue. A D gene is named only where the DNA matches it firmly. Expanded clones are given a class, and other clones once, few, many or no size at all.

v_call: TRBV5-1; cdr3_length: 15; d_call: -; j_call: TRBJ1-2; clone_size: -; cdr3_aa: CASSITRGSDYGYTF; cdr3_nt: TGCGCCAGCAGCATTACGCGGGGTAGTGACTATGGCTACACCTTC
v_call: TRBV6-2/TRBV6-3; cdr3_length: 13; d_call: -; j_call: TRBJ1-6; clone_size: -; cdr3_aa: CASSLRRNSPLHF; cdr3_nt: TGTGCCAGCAGTTTGAGGAGAAATTCACCCCTCCACTTT
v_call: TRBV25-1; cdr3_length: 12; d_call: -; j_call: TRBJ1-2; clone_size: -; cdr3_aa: CASSVPYYGYTF; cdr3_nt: TGTGCCAGCAGTGTCCCCTACTATGGCTACACCTTC
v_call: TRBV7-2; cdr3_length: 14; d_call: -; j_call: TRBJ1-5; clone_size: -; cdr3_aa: CASSLRLAGQPQHF; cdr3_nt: TGTGCCAGCAGCTTGCGTCTAGCGGGCCAGCCCCAGCATTTT
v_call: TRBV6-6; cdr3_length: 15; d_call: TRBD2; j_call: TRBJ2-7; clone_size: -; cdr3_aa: CASSLLAVRSYEQYF; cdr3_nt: TGTGCCAGCAGCTTACTAGCGGTCCGCTCCTACGAGCAGTACTTC
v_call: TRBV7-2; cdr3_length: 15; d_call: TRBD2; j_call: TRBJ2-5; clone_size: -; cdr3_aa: CASRWTSGRVETQYF; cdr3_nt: TGTGCCAGCAGGTGGACTAGCGGGAGGGTAGAGACCCAGTACTTC
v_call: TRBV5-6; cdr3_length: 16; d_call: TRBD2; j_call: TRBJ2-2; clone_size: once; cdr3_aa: CASSGGTSHNTGELFF; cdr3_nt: TGTGCCAGCAGCGGCGGGACTAGTCATAACACCGGGGAGCTGTTTTTT
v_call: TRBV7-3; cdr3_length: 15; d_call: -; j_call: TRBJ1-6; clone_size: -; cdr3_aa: CASSLTGGIGSPLHF; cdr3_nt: TGTGCCAGCAGTTTAACGGGGGGGATAGGTTCACCCCTCCACTTT
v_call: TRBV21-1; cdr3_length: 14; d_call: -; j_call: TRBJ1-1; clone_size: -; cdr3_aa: CASSKDGTDTEAFF; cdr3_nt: TGTGCCAGCAGCAAAGACGGGACAGATACTGAAGCTTTCTTT
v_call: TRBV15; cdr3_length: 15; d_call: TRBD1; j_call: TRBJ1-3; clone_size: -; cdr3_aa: CATSRSRTGRNTIYF; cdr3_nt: TGTGCCACCAGCCGATCTCGGACAGGGAGAAACACCATATATTTT
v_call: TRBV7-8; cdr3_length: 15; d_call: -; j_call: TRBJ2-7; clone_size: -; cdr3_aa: CASSPQGNAFYEQYF; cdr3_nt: TGTGCCAGCAGCCCGCAGGGAAATGCGTTCTACGAGCAGTACTTC
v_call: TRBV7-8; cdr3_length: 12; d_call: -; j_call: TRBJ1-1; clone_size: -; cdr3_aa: CASSLVSGEAFF; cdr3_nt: TGTGCCAGCAGCTTAGTGTCCGGTGAAGCTTTCTTT
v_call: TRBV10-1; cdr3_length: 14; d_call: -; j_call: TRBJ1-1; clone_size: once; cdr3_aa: CASSDSPENTEAFF; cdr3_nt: TGCGCCAGCAGTGACTCACCAGAGAACACTGAAGCTTTCTTT
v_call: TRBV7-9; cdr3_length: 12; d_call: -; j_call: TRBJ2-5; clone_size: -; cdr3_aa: CASSYRVETQYF; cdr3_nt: TGTGCCAGCAGTTACAGGGTAGAGACCCAGTACTTC
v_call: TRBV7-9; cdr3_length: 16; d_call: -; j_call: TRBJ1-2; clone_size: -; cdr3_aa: CASSGLAEGSNYGYTF; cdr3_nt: TGTGCCAGCAGTGGGTTGGCGGAGGGGTCTAACTATGGCTACACCTTC
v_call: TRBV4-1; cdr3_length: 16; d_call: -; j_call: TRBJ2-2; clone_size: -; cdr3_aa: CASSQDLGRVTGELFF; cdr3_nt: TGCGCCAGCAGCCAAGATCTTGGCAGGGTTACCGGGGAGCTGTTTTTT
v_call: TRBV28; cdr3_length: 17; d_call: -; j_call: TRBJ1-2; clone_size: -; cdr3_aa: CASSLVLAGWVNYGYTF; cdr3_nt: TGTGCCAGCAGTTTGGTGTTAGCGGGGTGGGTGAACTATGGCTACACCTTC
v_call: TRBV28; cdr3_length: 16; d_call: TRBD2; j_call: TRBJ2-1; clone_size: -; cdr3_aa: CASSWPQTSGVNEQFF; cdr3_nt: TGTGCCAGCAGTTGGCCCCAAACTAGCGGGGTAAATGAGCAGTTCTTC
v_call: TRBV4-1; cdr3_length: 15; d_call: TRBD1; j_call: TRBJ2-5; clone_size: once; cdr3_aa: CASSPRTGSEETQYF; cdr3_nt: TGCGCCAGCAGCCCGAGGACAGGGTCGGAAGAGACCCAGTACTTC
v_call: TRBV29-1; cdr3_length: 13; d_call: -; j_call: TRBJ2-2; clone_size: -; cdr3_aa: CSCGGQNTGELFF; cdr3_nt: TGCAGCTGCGGGGGACAGAACACCGGGGAGCTGTTTTTT
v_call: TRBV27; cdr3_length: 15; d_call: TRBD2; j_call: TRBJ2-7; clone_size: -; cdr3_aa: CASSFLAGGTYEQYF; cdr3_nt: TGTGCCAGCAGTTTTCTAGCGGGGGGGACCTACGAGCAGTACTTC
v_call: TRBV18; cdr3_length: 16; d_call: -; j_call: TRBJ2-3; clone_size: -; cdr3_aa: CASSPQGRQGADTQYF; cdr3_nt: TGTGCCAGCTCACCACAAGGGAGGCAGGGGGCAGATACGCAGTATTTT
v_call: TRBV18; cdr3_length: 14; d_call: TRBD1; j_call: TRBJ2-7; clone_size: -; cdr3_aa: CASSPQGQGYEQYF; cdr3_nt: TGTGCCAGCTCACCACAGGGACAGGGCTACGAGCAGTACTTC
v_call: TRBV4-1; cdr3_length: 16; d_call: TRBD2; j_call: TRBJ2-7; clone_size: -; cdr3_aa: CASSPLGAGGRDEQYF; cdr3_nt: TGCGCCAGCAGCCCATTAGGGGCGGGAGGCCGGGACGAGCAGTACTTC
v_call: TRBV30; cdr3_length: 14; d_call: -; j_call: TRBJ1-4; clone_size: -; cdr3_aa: CAWSLGLGKEKLFF; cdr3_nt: TGTGCCTGGAGTTTGGGACTGGGAAAAGAAAAACTGTTTTTT
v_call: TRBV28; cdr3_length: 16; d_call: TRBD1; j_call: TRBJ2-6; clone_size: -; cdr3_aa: CASKDTGGYGANVLTF; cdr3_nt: TGTGCCAGCAAGGACACAGGGGGATATGGGGCCAACGTCCTGACTTTC
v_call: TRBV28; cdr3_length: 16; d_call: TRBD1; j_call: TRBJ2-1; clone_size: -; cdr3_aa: CASSFGQGSFYNEQFF; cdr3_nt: TGTGCCAGCAGTTTTGGACAGGGAAGTTTCTACAATGAGCAGTTCTTC
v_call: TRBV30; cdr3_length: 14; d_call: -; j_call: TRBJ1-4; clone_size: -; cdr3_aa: CAWTTGGSNEKLFF; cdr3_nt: TGTGCCTGGACCACGGGGGGCTCTAATGAAAAACTGTTTTTT
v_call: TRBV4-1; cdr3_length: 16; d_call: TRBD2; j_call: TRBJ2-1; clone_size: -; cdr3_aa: CASSHVAGGSYNEQFF; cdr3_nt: TGCGCCAGCAGCCACGTAGCGGGGGGCTCCTACAATGAGCAGTTCTTC
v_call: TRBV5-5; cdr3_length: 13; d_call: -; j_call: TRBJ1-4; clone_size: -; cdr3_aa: CASNRDLNEKLFF; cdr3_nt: TGTGCCAGCAACAGGGACCTTAATGAAAAACTGTTTTTT
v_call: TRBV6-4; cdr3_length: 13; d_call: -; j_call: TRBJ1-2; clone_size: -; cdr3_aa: CASSTTGNQPYTF; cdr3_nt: TGTGCCAGCAGTACCACCGGGAACCAACCCTACACCTTC
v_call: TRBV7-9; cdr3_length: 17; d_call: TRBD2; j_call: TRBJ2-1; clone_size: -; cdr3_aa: CASSLGGRASSYNEQFF; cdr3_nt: TGTGCCAGCAGCTTAGGCGGGAGGGCGAGCTCCTACAATGAGCAGTTCTTC
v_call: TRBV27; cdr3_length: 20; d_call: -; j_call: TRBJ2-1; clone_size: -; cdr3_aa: CASSLSIARNLPGKLREQFF; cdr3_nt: TGTGCCAGCAGTTTATCGATTGCGCGTAACCTTCCCGGTAAACTAAGGGAGCAGTTCTTC
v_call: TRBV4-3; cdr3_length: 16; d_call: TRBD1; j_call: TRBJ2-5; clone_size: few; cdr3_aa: CASSQDYGTGGETQYF; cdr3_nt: TGCGCCAGCAGCCAAGATTACGGGACAGGGGGAGAGACCCAGTACTTC
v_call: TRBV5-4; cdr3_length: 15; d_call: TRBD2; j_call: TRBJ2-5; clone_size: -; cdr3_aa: CASSLRVAGEETQYF; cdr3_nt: TGTGCCAGCAGCTTGAGGGTAGCGGGAGAAGAGACCCAGTACTTC
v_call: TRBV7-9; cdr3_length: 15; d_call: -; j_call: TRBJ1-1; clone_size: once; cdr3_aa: CASSPRTVSNTEAFF; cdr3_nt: TGTGCCAGCAGCCCGAGGACAGTATCGAACACTGAAGCTTTCTTT
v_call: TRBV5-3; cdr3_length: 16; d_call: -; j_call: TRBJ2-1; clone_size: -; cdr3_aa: CARSSEVRGTYNEQFF; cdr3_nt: TGTGCCAGAAGCAGCGAAGTGAGAGGAACCTACAATGAGCAGTTCTTC
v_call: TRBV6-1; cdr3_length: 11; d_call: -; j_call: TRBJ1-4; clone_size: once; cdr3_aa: CASSQNEKLFF; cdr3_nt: TGTGCCAGCAGCCAAAATGAAAAACTGTTTTTT
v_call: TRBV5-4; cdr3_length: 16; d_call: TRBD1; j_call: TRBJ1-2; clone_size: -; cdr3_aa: CASSSKGQGIHYGYTF; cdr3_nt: TGTGCCAGCAGCTCAAAAGGACAGGGGATTCACTATGGCTACACCTTC
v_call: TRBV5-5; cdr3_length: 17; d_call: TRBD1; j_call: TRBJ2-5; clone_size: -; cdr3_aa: CASSSRLGQGRQETQYF; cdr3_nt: TGTGCCAGCAGCTCGCGCCTCGGACAGGGCCGCCAAGAGACCCAGTACTTC
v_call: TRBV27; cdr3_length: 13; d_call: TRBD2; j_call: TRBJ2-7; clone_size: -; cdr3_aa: CASSLLAGHEQYF; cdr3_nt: TGTGCCAGCAGTTTACTAGCGGGCCACGAGCAGTACTTC
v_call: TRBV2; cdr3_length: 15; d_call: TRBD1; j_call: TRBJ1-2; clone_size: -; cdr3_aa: CASSEPGQGSYGYTF; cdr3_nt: TGTGCCAGCAGTGAACCGGGACAGGGATCCTATGGCTACACCTTC
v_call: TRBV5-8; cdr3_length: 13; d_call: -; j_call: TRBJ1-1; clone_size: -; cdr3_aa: CASSLTRYTEAFF; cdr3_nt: TGTGCCAGCAGCTTGACCAGATACACTGAAGCTTTCTTT
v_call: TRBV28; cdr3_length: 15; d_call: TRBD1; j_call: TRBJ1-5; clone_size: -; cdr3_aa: CASSHRGGSNQPQHF; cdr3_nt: TGTGCCAGCAGTCACAGGGGGGGGAGCAATCAGCCCCAGCATTTT
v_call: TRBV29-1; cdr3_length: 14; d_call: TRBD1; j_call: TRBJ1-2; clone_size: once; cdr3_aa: CSVSRDRGTDGYTF; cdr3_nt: TGCAGCGTTTCCCGGGACAGGGGAACGGATGGCTACACCTTC
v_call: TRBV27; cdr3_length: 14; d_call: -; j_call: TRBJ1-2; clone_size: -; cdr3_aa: CASSPSGSGRSYTF; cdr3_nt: TGTGCCAGCAGTCCTTCCGGATCGGGGAGAAGCTACACCTTC
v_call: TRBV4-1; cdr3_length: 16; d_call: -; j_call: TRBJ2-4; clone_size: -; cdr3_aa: CASSPRGGLAKNIQYF; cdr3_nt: TGCGCCAGCAGCCCGAGGGGGGGGCTAGCCAAAAACATTCAGTACTTC
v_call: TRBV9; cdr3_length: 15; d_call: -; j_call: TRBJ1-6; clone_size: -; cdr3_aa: CASSVDPGTGTPLHF; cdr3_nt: TGTGCCAGCAGCGTAGATCCGGGAACGGGTACACCCCTCCACTTT
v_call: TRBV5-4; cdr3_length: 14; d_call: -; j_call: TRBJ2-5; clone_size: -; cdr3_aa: CASSLVGGTETQYF; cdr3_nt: TGTGCCAGCAGCTTGGTTGGGGGGACAGAGACCCAGTACTTC
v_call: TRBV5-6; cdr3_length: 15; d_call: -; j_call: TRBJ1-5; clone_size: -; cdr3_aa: CASSLFRLRDQPQHF; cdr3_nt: TGTGCCAGCAGCTTGTTTAGGCTTCGGGATCAGCCCCAGCATTTT
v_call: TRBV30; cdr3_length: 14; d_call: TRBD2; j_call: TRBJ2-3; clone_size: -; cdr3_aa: CAWSKSGTTDTQYF; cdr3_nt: TGTGCCTGGAGTAAGAGCGGGACGACAGATACGCAGTATTTT
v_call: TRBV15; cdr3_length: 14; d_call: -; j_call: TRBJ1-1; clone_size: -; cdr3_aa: CATSRGGNPTEAFF; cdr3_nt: TGTGCCACCAGCAGGGGGGGAAACCCCACTGAAGCTTTCTTT
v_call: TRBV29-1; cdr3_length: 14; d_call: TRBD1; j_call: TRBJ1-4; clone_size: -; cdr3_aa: CSVRDRGSHEKLFF; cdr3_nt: TGCAGCGTACGAGACAGGGGGAGCCATGAAAAACTGTTTTTT
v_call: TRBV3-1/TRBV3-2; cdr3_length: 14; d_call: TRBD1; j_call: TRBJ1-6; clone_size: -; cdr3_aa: CASSTDRGRSPLHF; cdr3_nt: TGTGCCAGCAGCACCGACAGGGGGCGTTCACCCCTCCACTTT
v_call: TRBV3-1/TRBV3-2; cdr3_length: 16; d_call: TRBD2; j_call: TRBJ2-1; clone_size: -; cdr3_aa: CASSHTTSGSIDEQFF; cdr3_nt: TGTGCCAGCAGCCACACGACTAGCGGGAGCATCGATGAGCAGTTCTTC